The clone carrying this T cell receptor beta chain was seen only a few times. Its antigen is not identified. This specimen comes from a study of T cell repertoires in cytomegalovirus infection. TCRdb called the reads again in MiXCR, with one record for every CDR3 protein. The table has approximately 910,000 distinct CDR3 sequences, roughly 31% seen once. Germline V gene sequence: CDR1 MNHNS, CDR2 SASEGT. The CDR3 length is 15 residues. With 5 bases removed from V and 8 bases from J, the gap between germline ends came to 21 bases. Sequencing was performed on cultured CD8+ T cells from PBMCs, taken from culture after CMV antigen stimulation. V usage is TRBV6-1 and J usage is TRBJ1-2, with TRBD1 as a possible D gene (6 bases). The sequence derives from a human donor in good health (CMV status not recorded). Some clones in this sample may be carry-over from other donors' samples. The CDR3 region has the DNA TGTGCCAGCAGTTACGGAAGGAGAACAGGGAACGGCTACACCTTC. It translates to CASSYGRRTGNGYTF.